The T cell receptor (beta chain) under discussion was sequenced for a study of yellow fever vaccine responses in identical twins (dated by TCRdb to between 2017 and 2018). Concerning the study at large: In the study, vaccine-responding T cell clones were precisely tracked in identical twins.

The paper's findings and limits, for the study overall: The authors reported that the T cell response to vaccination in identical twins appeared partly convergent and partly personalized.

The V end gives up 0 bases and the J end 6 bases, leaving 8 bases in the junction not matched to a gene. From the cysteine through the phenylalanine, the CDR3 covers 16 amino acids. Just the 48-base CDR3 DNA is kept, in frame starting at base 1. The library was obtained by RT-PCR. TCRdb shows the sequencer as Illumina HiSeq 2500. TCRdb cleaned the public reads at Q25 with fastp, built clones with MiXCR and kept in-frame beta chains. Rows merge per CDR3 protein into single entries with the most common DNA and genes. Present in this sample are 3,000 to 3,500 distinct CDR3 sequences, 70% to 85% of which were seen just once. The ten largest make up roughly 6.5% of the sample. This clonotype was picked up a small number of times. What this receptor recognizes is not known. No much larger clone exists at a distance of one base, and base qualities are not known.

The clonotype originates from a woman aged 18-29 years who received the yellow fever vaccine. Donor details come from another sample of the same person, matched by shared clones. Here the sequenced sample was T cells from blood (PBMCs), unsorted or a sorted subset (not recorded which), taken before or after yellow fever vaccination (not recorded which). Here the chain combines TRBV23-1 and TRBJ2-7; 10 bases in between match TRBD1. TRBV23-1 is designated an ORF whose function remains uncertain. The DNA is TGCGCCAGCAGTCAATCGGAGACAGGGGGCTTGGTCGAGCAGTACTTC. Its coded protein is CASSQSETGGLVEQYF.